One T cell receptor (beta chain) is described in this entry. This sample is drawn from a study of blood T cell repertoires in COVID-19. The wider study: The origin of the acute and convalescent COVID-19 samples was the United States, Italy and Spain. Nucleic acid was either cDNA or gDNA, and it came from T cells, B-cell-depleted T cells, or PBMCs.

The CDR3 is 14 residues long. CDR1 MDHEN and CDR2 SYDVKM come from the germline V gene. V dropped 5 bases and J dropped 1 base, with 9 bases sitting between them. Original processing methods: Estimation of nucleated cell counts was performed using reference gene primer amplification. Clones were read by immunoSEQ multiplex PCR, and TCRdb kept only the in-frame ones, dropping some. The DNA gave D and trimming, while V, J and clone size come from that table. The sample shows around 130,000 clones, 70% to 80% of them seen only once. The sequence was obtained from a human donor in a cohort sampled during active COVID-19. The chain couples TRBV28 to TRBJ1-3; D ambiguous. Sequencing input: peripheral blood. The CDR3 reads CASSTAGSGNTIYF. CDR3 DNA: TGTGCCAGCAGTACTGCCGGGTCTGGAAACACCATATATTTT. The full variable domain, in which reference TRBV28 and TRBJ1-3 provide the parts outside the CDR3, is DVKVTQSSRYLVKRTGEKVFLECVQDMDHENMFWYRQDPGLGLRLIYFSYDVKMKEKGDIPEGYSVSREKKERFSLILESASTNQTSMYLCASSTAGSGNTIYFGEGSWLTVV.